This entry is about one T cell receptor (beta chain). What it binds is unknown. TCRdb's copy holds only in-frame clones and misses some; the assay was immunoSEQ multiplex PCR. Of 65,000 to 90,000 clones in the sample, 90% are singletons; the top ten hold 0.4% to 0.65%. The entry originates in a study of OX40 agonist ivuxolimab in advanced cancers. About the study: Dose-escalation patients were diagnosed with hepatocellular carcinoma, melanoma, renal cell cancer or head and neck cancer.

The CDR3 loop spans 13 amino acids. From germline, CDR1 is SGHRS and CDR2 YFSETQ. Trimming pared 4 bases from V and 8 bases from J, leaving 15 bases between. Study observations and caveats: Among expanded peripheral T cells, antigen specificity went undetermined.

Systemic immunosuppression or a history of autoimmune disease excluded patients. The timepoints at which blood was sampled were baseline, cycle 4 day 1, and cycle 7 day 1. This material consisted of CD4+ or CD8+ T cells sorted from blood, taken in a trial of the OX40 agonist ivuxolimab. The chain has TRBV5-1 and TRBJ1-2; a possible D gene is TRBD1 (5 bases). This sequence was found in an adult with an advanced solid tumor such as melanoma, head and neck, liver or kidney cancer. CDR3 in amino acids: CASSRQTETGYTF. In DNA, the CDR3 is TGCGCCAGCAGCCGACAGACGGAGACAGGCTACACCTTC.